This TCR beta chain derives from a study of identical twins (dated by TCRdb to the mid-2010s). Notes on the research overall: To test whether fetal clonotypes persist, the study used deep sequencing on TCR alpha and beta repertoires from monozygotic twins, unrelated adults of various ages, and cord blood. To rule out contamination, the twin experiments were replicated at different times with different library preparation protocols.

In its sample, this clonotype was seen a few times. Its antigen has not been determined. No clone much larger than this one lies a single base away; base qualities are absent. The CDR3 has 11 amino acids, counting the end cysteine and phenylalanine. Solely the CDR3 DNA is kept, with 33 bases framed from the first base. At the junction V is shortened by 10 bases and J by 2 bases, with 6 bases in between. CDR1 and CDR2, per the germline V gene, are MNHEY and SVGAGI. The library relied on 5' RACE. For sequencing, an Illumina HiSeq 2000 was employed. Template switching introduced a universal primer binding site; the final cDNA contained a unique molecular identifier, enabling accurate counting of TCR cDNA molecules. First-strand cDNA for TCR alpha and beta chains was synthesized from specific primers in the conserved constant-segment region. To control for contamination, each cDNA library was double barcoded with a SMART-Mk sample barcode plus Illumina barcodes. TruSeq adapter sequences and Illumina sample barcodes were added in two successive PCR steps. The Illumina HiSeq platform was used with custom primers to sequence TCR alpha and beta cDNA libraries. The paper's data handling went like this. Unique molecular identifiers were extracted from raw reads with MiGEC, and CDR3 positions were determined with MiXCR. Recombination models were inferred per individual with the repgenHMM and IGoR tools using an EM algorithm. Shared clonotypes were analyzed with the tcR package in R, and sharing was normalized by the product of cloneset sizes. Out-of-frame nonproductive sequences were analyzed to study raw recombination free of thymic and clonal selection effects. TCRdb passed the public sequencing reads through fastp at Q25 and MiXCR, retaining productive beta sequences. Entries that share a CDR3 protein sequence are merged under the most common genes and DNA. The V and J calls were determined by TCRdb, not by the authors. This sample lists approximately 700,000 distinct CDR3 sequences; around 6% were detected once. The ten top clones hold roughly 1.8% of the sample.

All donors were healthy Caucasians. Three unrelated non-twin adults were also sequenced: a male aged 18 to 30, a male aged 50 to 59 and a female aged 50 to 59. Miltenyi CD45RO+ enrichment and human naive T-cell isolation kits were used to isolate memory (CD45RO+) and naive T cells from PBMC. Study-level results and caveats: Because the same donors could not be followed over many years, conclusions were based on cross-sectional statistical analysis. In monozygotic twins, recombination models systematically underestimated out-of-frame TCR alpha sharing, but the models matched the sharing seen between unrelated individuals. The excess sharing between twins in beta out-of-frame sequences was weaker because fewer shared sequences reduced the signal-to-noise ratio. Abundant cord blood beta clonotypes carried fewer insertions; young adult naive repertoires showed a weaker similar trend, while memory repertoires showed none. Out-of-frame TCR alpha sequences shared between twins showed an excess of low generation-probability sequences compared with coincidental sharing between unrelated individuals. Zero-insertion analyses could be partly confounded by invariant T cells such as MAIT and iNKT, though diverse VJ usage argued against such confounding for most clonotypes.

The sample comprised naive T cells sorted from blood. The intended sense of this specimen's cell subset or site label: cells isolated with a human naive T-cell isolation kit. This chain is built from TRBV6-5 and TRBJ1-3, with an unclear D gene assignment. This sequence originates from a man aged 18 to 35 in good health. The CDR3 reads as follows: CATVAGNTIYF. The base sequence is TGTGCCACGGTGGCTGGAAACACCATATATTTT.